What follows describes a single T cell receptor (beta chain). This receptor's antigen is unknown. No qualities accompany the bases; no much larger clone lies one base away. Per the germline V gene, SQVTM is the CDR1 and ANQGSEA is the CDR2. V loses 6 bases of germline sequence and J loses 0 bases, and the interval between the two ends is 8 bases. The CDR3 spans 12 residues, from the cysteine through the phenylalanine. Only the CDR3 portion is preserved as DNA: 36 bases, with reading frame beginning at the first base. TCRbeta CDR3 regions were amplified from genomic DNA using the immunoSEQ Assay, a bias-controlled multiplex PCR. The authors' pipeline ran thus. Nucleated cell counts per sample were estimated from amplification of reference gene primers within the assay. Sequence reads were collapsed and filtered to measure the absolute abundance of every unique TCRbeta CDR3 rearrangement. For each sample, productive Simpson clonality was calculated as the square root of Simpson's diversity index across productive rearrangements. TCRdb provides this immuneACCESS table in a form limited to in-frame rearrangements. Some clones are lacking; in checked studies, under half of them reflect an unresolved V gene, and why the rest are absent is not known. V and J calls plus clone size are reproduced from that table; the DNA served to infer D and trimming. This sample comprises about 220,000 clones, around 87% of them detected only once. The biggest ten clones account for roughly 3% of the sample.

The data originate from a study of blood T cell repertoires in COVID-19 (dated by TCRdb to 2018 to 2020). For the wider study: Samples from collaborators originated in the United States, Italy and Spain and spanned both the acute and convalescent phases of COVID-19. The material from the prospective study consisted of cDNA or gDNA derived from T cells, B-cell-depleted T cells, or PBMCs. Subjects who had been exposed to COVID-19, were actively infected with it, or had recovered from it provided the deeply sampled blood TCRbeta repertoires that made up the dataset. A freely available public database, intended as a resource for researchers studying the immune response to SARS-CoV-2, is where the repertoires were released. Samples were obtained from the ongoing ImmuneRACE study (first 160 participants) and from 1,000 to 1,500 subjects provided by 6 global collaborators. A de-identified subject ID, COVID-19 status, age in years and sex were almost always included in the sample metadata. Where HLA class I and class II types were available, the types were taken from metadata supplied by the sample provider, not from assay-based typing.

Enrolling through a virtual design, the prospective study's participants ranged in age from about 18 to 89 years and lived across more than 20 United States geographic areas. Cohort assignment in the prospective study relied on participant-reported clinical history from a screening survey and a study questionnaire. In the prospective study, mobile phlebotomists collected whole blood, serum and a nasopharyngeal or oropharyngeal swab from each participant. Over a roughly 2-month period, participants in the prospective study had the option of providing additional blood draws and questionnaires. Before DNA extraction, blood samples from the prospective study were shipped at room temperature or frozen. Overall results and qualifications from the work: How much clinical and demographic metadata was included differed by source and by participant, and the metadata was provided uncurated.

The TCR comes from a woman between 18 and 29 years old in a cohort exposed to, infected with or recovered from COVID-19 (not recorded which). The chain uses TRBV29-1 and TRBJ1-2, with the identity of the D gene unclear. Sequencing was done on a sample of PBMCs or T cells enriched from blood (not recorded which). This receptor carries the CDR3 CSVTGSNYGYTF. DNA sequence: TGCAGCGTGACGGGGTCTAACTATGGCTACACCTTC.